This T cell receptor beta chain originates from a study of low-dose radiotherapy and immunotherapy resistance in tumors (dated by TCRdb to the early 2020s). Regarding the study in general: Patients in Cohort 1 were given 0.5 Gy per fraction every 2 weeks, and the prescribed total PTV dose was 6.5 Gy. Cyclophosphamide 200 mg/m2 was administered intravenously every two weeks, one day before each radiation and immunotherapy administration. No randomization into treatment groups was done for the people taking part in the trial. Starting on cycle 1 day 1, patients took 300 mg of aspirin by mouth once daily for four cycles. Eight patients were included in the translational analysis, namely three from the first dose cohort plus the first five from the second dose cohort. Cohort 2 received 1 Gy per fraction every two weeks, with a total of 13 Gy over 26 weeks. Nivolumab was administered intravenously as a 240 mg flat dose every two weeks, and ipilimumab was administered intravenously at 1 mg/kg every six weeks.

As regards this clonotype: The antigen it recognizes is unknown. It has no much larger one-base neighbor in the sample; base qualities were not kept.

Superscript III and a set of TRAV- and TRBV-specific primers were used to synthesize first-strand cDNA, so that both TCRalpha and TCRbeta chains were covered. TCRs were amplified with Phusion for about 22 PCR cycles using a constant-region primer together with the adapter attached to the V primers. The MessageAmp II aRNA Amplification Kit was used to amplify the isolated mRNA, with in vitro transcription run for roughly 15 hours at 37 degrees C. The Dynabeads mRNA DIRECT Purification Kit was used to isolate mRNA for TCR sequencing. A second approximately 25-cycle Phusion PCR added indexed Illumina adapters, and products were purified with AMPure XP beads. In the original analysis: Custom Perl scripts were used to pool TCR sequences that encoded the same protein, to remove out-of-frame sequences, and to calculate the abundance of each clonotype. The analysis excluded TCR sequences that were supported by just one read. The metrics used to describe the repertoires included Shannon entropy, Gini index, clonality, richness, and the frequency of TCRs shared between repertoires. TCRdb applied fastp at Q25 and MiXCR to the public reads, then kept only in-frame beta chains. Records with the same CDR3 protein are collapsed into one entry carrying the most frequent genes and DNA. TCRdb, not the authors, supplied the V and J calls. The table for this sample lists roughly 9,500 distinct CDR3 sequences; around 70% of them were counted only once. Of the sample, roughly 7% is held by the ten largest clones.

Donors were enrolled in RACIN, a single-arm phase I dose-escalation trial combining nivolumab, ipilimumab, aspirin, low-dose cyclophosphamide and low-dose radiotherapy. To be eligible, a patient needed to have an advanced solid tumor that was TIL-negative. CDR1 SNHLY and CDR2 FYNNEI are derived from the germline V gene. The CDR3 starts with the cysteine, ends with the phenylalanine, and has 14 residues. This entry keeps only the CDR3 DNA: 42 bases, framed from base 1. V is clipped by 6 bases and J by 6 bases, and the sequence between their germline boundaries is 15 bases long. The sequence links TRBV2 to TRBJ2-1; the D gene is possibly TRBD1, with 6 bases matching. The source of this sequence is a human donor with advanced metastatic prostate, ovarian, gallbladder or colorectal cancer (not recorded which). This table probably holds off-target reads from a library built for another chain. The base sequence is TGTGCCAGCAGGGGGAGCTTCAGGGGCAATGAGCAGTTCTTC. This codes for CASRGSFRGNEQFF.